A single sample is the source of the 18 T cell receptor beta chains below, sequenced in a study of shared clonotypes between healthy human individuals. Sequencing used immunoSEQ multiplex PCR; TCRdb keeps in-frame clones, though not all of them. The profile shows over 2 million clones, just under 95% of them singletons. CD8 cells classed as naive were CD45RO-negative and positively selected for CCR7, excluding terminally differentiated effector memory CD45RA+ cells. Sample: naive CD8+ T cells sorted from blood. The receptors come from a man aged 18 to 30 in good health.

The rearrangement links TRBV13 to TRBJ1-1; the D is unclear. This CDR3 comprises 13 residues. Germline assignment: CDR1 PRHDT and CDR2 FYEKMQ (reference sequence). The germline V and J ends were trimmed by 0 bases and 8 bases, with 10 bases remaining between them. CDR3 sequence (DNA): TGTGCCAGCAGCTTAGGCCAGATTGGGGAAGCTTTCTTT. It translates to CASSLGQIGEAFF.

V and J are TRBV2 and TRBJ2-3; 8 bases are shared with TRBD2. The CDR3 runs 15 residues. Germline CDR1 and CDR2: SNHLY and FYNNEI. Unmatched junction bases numbered 7, after V lost 7 bases and J lost 1 base. The CDR3 DNA sequence: TGTGCCAGCAACCCAAGCGGGGGAGGCACAGATACGCAGTATTTT. Residues: CASNPSGGGTDTQYF.

The V call is TRBV29-1, the J call TRBJ1-4, with 7 bases lining up with TRBD1. Per germline, CDR1 SQVTM and CDR2 ANQGSEA. CDR3 length: 13 residues. Losses at the gene ends were 0 bases for V and 5 bases for J; bases not matched to a gene: 0. The CDR3 nucleotides are TGCAGCGTTGAAGAGGGACAGAATGAAAAACTGTTTTTT. It encodes CSVEEGQNEKLFF.

The gene calls are TRBV6-5 and TRBJ2-7; 7 bases are shared with TRBD1. The CDR3 covers 15 residues. Germline-derived CDR1 and CDR2 are MNHEY and SVGAGI. The J segment lost 4 bases and the V segment lost 4 bases, leaving 10 bases of the junction unmatched. The CDR3 protein is CASSSLRQGLYEQYF. CDR3 bases: TGTGCCAGCAGTTCGCTTCGACAGGGATTGTACGAGCAGTACTTC.

The sample holds many counts of this clone. The sample holds other DNA sequences that translate to the same CDR3. This chain joins TRBV11-2 and TRBJ2-7; TRBD2 is a possible D gene (5 bases). Deletions cut 1 base from V and 6 bases from J, with 7 bases between. CDR1 is SGHAT, CDR2 FQNNGV, per germline. There are 12 residues in the CDR3. This CDR3 reads CASSLGGIEQYF. In DNA form, the CDR3 reads TGTGCCAGCAGCTTAGGAGGGATCGAGCAGTACTTC.

The chain carries TRBV5-6 and TRBJ2-1; weak D call: TRBD2 (6 bases). The CDR3 has 15 amino acids. CDR1 and CDR2 (germline): SGHDT, YYEEEE. Trimming pared 9 bases from V and 6 bases from J, leaving 22 bases between. The DNA of the CDR3 is TGTGCCACCCGAGGCCCCGGGACTGCCGGCAATGAGCAGTTCTTC. This translates into CATRGPGTAGNEQFF.

Comments on this clone: At the DNA level, this CDR3 is encoded by other sequences in the same sample as well. The chain combines TRBV6-1 with TRBJ2-7, with 8 bases identical to TRBD2. The CDR3 is 15 amino acids. V lost 1 base to trimming and J lost 3 bases; unmatched junction nucleotides: 5. In germline, CDR1 is MNHNS, CDR2 SASEGT. CDR3 bases: TGTGCCAGCAGTGAAGGGTTAGCGGGGATCTACGAGCAGTACTTC. Translation gives CASSEGLAGIYEQYF.

The chain recombines TRBV11-2 with TRBJ1-6; unclear D gene. The germline V and J ends were trimmed by 3 bases and 13 bases, with 10 bases remaining between them. CDR3 size: 12 residues. Germline lookup yields CDR1 SGHAT and CDR2 FQNNGV. CDR3 in DNA: TGTGCCAGCAGCTTCGGATTCAACCCCCTCCACTTT. Encoded protein: CASSFGFNPLHF.

The chain is built from TRBV27 and TRBJ2-1; unclear D gene. The germline V gene encodes CDR1 MNHEY and CDR2 SMNVEV (reference sequence). The CDR3 extends over 14 amino acids. The V gene lost 1 base and the J gene lost 8 bases, with 12 bases spanning the gap. The CDR3 sequence is CASSLLGTYYEQFF. CDR3 nucleotides: TGTGCCAGCAGTTTATTAGGCACGTACTATGAGCAGTTCTTC.

J is TRBJ2-1 and V is TRBV9; D is unclear. The CDR3 runs to 13 residues. Germline V gene lookup returns CDR1 SGDLS and CDR2 YYNGEE. V was shortened by 3 bases and J by 7 bases, with 11 bases between the two germline ends. The chain's CDR3 is CASSAPPSNEQFF. As DNA, the CDR3 is TGTGCCAGCAGCGCCCCCCCCTCGAATGAGCAGTTCTTC.

DNA for the CDR3: TGTGCCAGCAGCTTGTGGCGGGTGAACACTGAAGCTTTCTTT. Its protein product is CASSLWRVNTEAFF. The chain couples TRBV5-4 to TRBJ1-1; D is uncertain. Per the germline V gene, CDR1 is SGHNT and CDR2 is YYREEE (reference sequence). The CDR3 has 14 residues. V was shortened by 1 base and J by 0 bases, with 7 bases between the two germline ends.

The chain employs TRBV4-1 and TRBJ2-7; possibly TRBD1 for D (6 bases). Germline loops: CDR1 MGHRA, CDR2 YSYEKL. There are 17 residues in the CDR3. Between the trimmed V and J ends, which lost 4 bases and 3 bases, there was a span of 22 bases. The chain's CDR3 is CASSRGQTIERVYEQYF. CDR3 DNA sequence: TGCGCCAGCAGCCGCGGACAGACTATAGAAAGGGTCTACGAGCAGTACTTC.

The rearrangement joins TRBV7-9 to TRBJ1-1, with D unclear. CDR3 length equals 15 residues. V was pared by 1 base and J by 1 base, with 10 bases between. Germline-derived CDR1 and CDR2 are SEHNR and FQNEAQ (reference sequence). CDR3 DNA: TGTGCCAGCAGCTTAGATGAGGGCCCGAACACTGAAGCTTTCTTT. This encodes CASSLDEGPNTEAFF.

The chain employs TRBV25-1 and TRBJ1-4; D gene unclear. With 2 bases removed from V and 0 bases from J, the gap between germline ends came to 10 bases. Germline assignment: CDR1 MGHDK and CDR2 SYGVNS. This CDR3 has 16 residues. CDR3 region: CASSEGTVTTNEKLFF. CDR3 bases: TGTGCCAGCAGTGAAGGAACAGTCACAACTAATGAAAAACTGTTTTTT. The whole variable domain, filled in from reference TRBV25-1 and TRBJ1-4, reads EADIYQTPRYLVIGTGKKITLECSQTMGHDKMYWYQQDPGMELHLIHYSYGVNSTEKGDLSSESTVSRIRTEHFPLTLESARPSHTSQYLCASSEGTVTTNEKLFFGSGTQLSVL.

The J gene is TRBJ1-1, the V gene TRBV9, with D tentatively TRBD1 (5 bases). The CDR3 totals 14 residues. Trimming pared 4 bases from V and 3 bases from J, leaving 13 bases between. Per germline, CDR1 SGDLS and CDR2 YYNGEE. The CDR3 nucleotides are TGTGCCAGCAGCCTACGACAGTATCACACTGAAGCTTTCTTT. Translating gives CASSLRQYHTEAFF.

This clone has only a few counts. V and J are TRBV14 and TRBJ1-6; D is unclear. The V end was cut by 0 bases, the J end by 10 bases, with 7 bases between. Germline V lookup: CDR1 SGHDN, CDR2 FVKESK. The CDR3 spans 13 residues. The CDR3 DNA sequence: TGTGCCAGCAGCCAAGATTATGGCTCACCCCTCCACTTT. This codes for CASSQDYGSPLHF.

The gene calls are TRBV5-1 and TRBJ2-2; D remains ambiguous. V was pared by 3 bases and J by 2 bases, with 8 bases between. From germline, CDR1 is SGHRS and CDR2 YFSETQ. The CDR3 consists of 14 residues. The CDR3: CASSSWTNTGELFF. The CDR3 nucleotides read TGCGCCAGCAGCTCTTGGACCAACACCGGGGAGCTGTTTTTT.

The chain joins TRBV15 to TRBJ1-1, with unresolved D. V gave up 0 bases and J gave up 5 bases, with 13 bases separating them. Germline V gene sequence: CDR1 LNHNV, CDR2 YYDKDF (reference sequence). This CDR3 is built from 15 residues. The CDR3, as DNA: TGTGCCACCAGCAGAGATTTACAGATAGGAACTGAAGCTTTCTTT. Amino acids: CATSRDLQIGTEAFF.